These T cell receptor beta chains were read from a single sample in a study of molecular identifiers for immune sequencing clone quantification. TCRdb analysed the PCR reads with MiXCR anew, one entry per CDR3 protein. The table lists some 590,000 distinct CDR3 sequences, 25% of them singletons. The sequenced material came from naive CD8+ T cells from blood, with Jurkat cell RNA spiked in. The source is a human donor in good health. Some libraries in this study had Jurkat cell RNA spiked in. Each CDR3 is given with its conserved first and last residue. Fields, in order: CDR3 DNA, CDR3 protein, D gene, V gene, clone size, J gene. A D gene is named only where the DNA matches it firmly. Clone size appears in some rows only: once, few, many, or a class for an expanded clone.

TGTGCCAGCAGTTACGAGATGGGGACTAGCGGGGGCACCGGTGGTGACGAGCAGTACTTC,CASSYEMGTSGGTGGDEQYF,TRBD2,TRBV6-2/TRBV6-3,.,TRBJ2-7
TGTGCCAGTTGTTCACAGGGGGCATGCGAGCAGTACTTC,CASCSQGACEQYF,TRBD1,TRBV19,once,TRBJ2-7
TGTGCCAGCAGCGCTAGTGGATATACCGGGGAGCTGTTTTTT,CASSASGYTGELFF,.,TRBV7-9,many,TRBJ2-2
TGTGCCAGCAGCGTAGAGCGTAGCGGATACTCCTACAATGAGCAGTTCTTC,CASSVERSGYSYNEQFF,.,TRBV9,.,TRBJ2-1
TGTGCCACCGAACGGGACGGACCTAACTATGGCTACACCTTC,CATERDGPNYGYTF,.,TRBV6-2/TRBV6-3,.,TRBJ1-2
TGTGCCAGCAGTTTGGGGTTCCACGAGACCCAGTACTTC,CASSLGFHETQYF,.,TRBV12-3/TRBV12-4,.,TRBJ2-5
TGTGCCAGTACCACGGTTAGCAATCAGCCCCAGCATTTT,CASTTVSNQPQHF,.,TRBV19,few,TRBJ1-5
TGTGCCAGCAGTTACTCGACCTTTACAGATACGCAGTATTTT,CASSYSTFTDTQYF,.,TRBV6-5,many,TRBJ2-3
TGTGCCAGCAGCCCTACCACAGGGGGCGCATACTATGGCTACACCTTC,CASSPTTGGAYYGYTF,TRBD1,TRBV27,.,TRBJ1-2
TGTGCCAGCAGTACCCGACTAGCGGGGTACCAAGAGACCCAGTACTTC,CASSTRLAGYQETQYF,TRBD2,TRBV2,many,TRBJ2-5
TGCGCCAGCAGTGAGGGGGACGAGCAGTACTTC,CASSEGDEQYF,.,TRBV10-2,.,TRBJ2-7
TGCAGCGTTGAAGATCTTTTGGGGTCTAGGGGCAATCAGCCCCAGCATTTT,CSVEDLLGSRGNQPQHF,.,TRBV29-1,many,TRBJ1-5
TGTGCCAGCAGCCCAGACTTTTGGAATAGCGGGAGTGCAGATACGCAGTATTTT,CASSPDFWNSGSADTQYF,TRBD2,TRBV7-9,.,TRBJ2-3
TGTGCCAGTAGTACCCTCCCTCCAGGGGCGGGGGAAGAGACCCAGTACTTC,CASSTLPPGAGEETQYF,.,TRBV19,.,TRBJ2-5
TGTGCCAGCAGTATTGACAGGGAGACTAATGAAAAACTGTTTTTT,CASSIDRETNEKLFF,TRBD1,TRBV6-5,many,TRBJ1-4
TGTGCCAGCTCACCCCAGGAGTATGAGCCCCAGCATTTT,CASSPQEYEPQHF,.,TRBV18,few,TRBJ1-5
TGTGCCAGCAGCAAAGCTTGGACTAGCGGGAGCCAAGAGACCCAGTACTTC,CASSKAWTSGSQETQYF,.,TRBV21-1,few,TRBJ2-5
TGCAGTGCTAGGGTCCCGGGGGGCATGGACAATCAGCCCCAGCATTTT,CSARVPGGMDNQPQHF,.,TRBV20-1,few,TRBJ1-5
TGTGCCAGTAGTAGGAGCGGCACAGATACGCAGTATTTT,CASSRSGTDTQYF,.,TRBV19,.,TRBJ2-3
TGCGCCAGCAGCCAAGTGGTAGGGCAGGGCTACGAGCAGTACTTC,CASSQVVGQGYEQYF,.,TRBV4-1,many,TRBJ2-7
TGTGCCAGCAGCTTGGACATCAATGGAGAGCAGTACTTC,CASSLDINGEQYF,.,TRBV5-5,few,TRBJ2-7
TGTGCCAGCAGAGCAAGGACTAGCGGTACCCAAGAGACCCAGTACTTC,CASRARTSGTQETQYF,TRBD2,TRBV7-9,few,TRBJ2-5
TGTGCCAGCAGCTCGGGACTAGCGGATAACACCGGGGAGCTGTTTTTT,CASSSGLADNTGELFF,TRBD2,TRBV11-2,few,TRBJ2-2
TGTGCCAGCAGCTTATATCAGGGGCCCAACACCGGGGAGCTGTTTTTT,CASSLYQGPNTGELFF,.,TRBV7-9,many,TRBJ2-2
TGTGCCAGCAGCCAAGTCGGGGGGGTGGCCGGGGAGCTGTTTTTT,CASSQVGGVAGELFF,TRBD2,TRBV3-1,.,TRBJ2-2
TGCAGTGTTATTCCAGGGGTGGTTGCTTTCTTT,CSVIPGVVAFF,.,TRBV20-1,many,TRBJ1-1